This T cell receptor (beta chain) appears in the sequencing data of a study of shared clonotypes between healthy human individuals. Here immunoSEQ multiplex PCR was the method, and the copy in TCRdb shows in-frame clones only, minus some. Of approximately 500,000 clones in the sample, about 96% were seen once. The V end lost 1 base, the J end lost 0 bases, and 16 bases lay between the germline ends. Germline CDR1 SGHDN, CDR2 FVKESK. The CDR3 is made up of 18 amino acids. This chain connects TRBV14 to TRBJ1-3; D perhaps matches TRBD1 (5 bases). Sequenced: naive CD4+ T cells sorted from blood. The subset denotes: CD45RA+ positively selected. This receptor was identified in a woman younger than 45 in good health. CDR3 nucleotide sequence: TGTGCCAGCAGCCAAGTTGTTGGGGCTCCCGGCTCTGGAAACACCATATATTTT. This encodes CASSQVVGAPGSGNTIYF.